Presented here are 30 T cell receptor beta chains from one specimen sequenced in a study of Graves' ophthalmopathy and Graves' hyperthyroidism. TCR beta CDR3 regions were amplified from RNA transcripts. An opening RT-PCR round employed HTBI primers and preceded a second-round multiplex PCR. TCRdb passed the multiplex PCR reads through MiXCR, listing each CDR3 protein once. Of about 420,000 distinct CDR3 sequences in the sample, roughly 21% were seen once. Sequences were obtained from peripheral blood. The receptors stem from a woman aged 18-29 years with stable Graves' hyperthyroidism.

The chain links TRBV30 to TRBJ1-1, with 9 nucleotides matching TRBD1. The germline CDR1 and CDR2 sequences are GTSNPN and SVGIG (reference sequence). The length of the CDR3 is 13 residues. The junction had 9 bases not matched to a gene; V was cut back by 8 bases and J by 5 bases. CDR3 nucleotide sequence: TGTGCCGGGATGACAGGGGGTAGAACTGAAGCTTTCTTT. The encoded protein is CAGMTGGRTEAFF.

In this sample, this clonotype turned up many times. The genes are TRBV6-1 and TRBJ1-3; D might be TRBD1 (5 bases). From germline, CDR1 is MNHNS and CDR2 SASEGT. The CDR3 covers 16 residues. V lost 6 bases and J 2 bases, leaving 17 bases between the germline ends. CDR3 region: CASSPGTPVTGNTIYF. The CDR3 bases are TGTGCCAGCAGCCCCGGGACGCCAGTCACTGGAAACACCATATATTTT.

This clonotype was observed a handful of times. The chain has TRBV27 and TRBJ1-1; no clear D. The CDR3 consists of 15 residues. Germline-derived CDR1 and CDR2 are MNHEY and SMNVEV (reference sequence). The ends were cut back, 6 bases at V and 0 bases at J, with 14 bases in the middle. The CDR3 spells CASSSNIIMNTEAFF. In DNA, the CDR3 is TGTGCCAGCAGCTCTAATATAATTATGAACACTGAAGCTTTCTTT.

The rearrangement uses TRBV6-1 and TRBJ2-7; TRBD1 matches 9 bases. Trimming at V came to 10 bases and at J to 4 bases, leaving 5 bases not matched to a gene. The CDR3 length is 12 residues. Germline CDR1 reads MNHNS; CDR2 reads SASEGT. Here the CDR3 reads CATQGANYEQYF. CDR3 coding DNA: TGTGCCACACAGGGGGCTAATTACGAGCAGTACTTC.

This clonotype has at least ten counts. The J gene is TRBJ2-5, the V gene TRBV6-5; D tentatively fits TRBD1 or TRBD2 (5 bases each). Germline CDR1 reads MNHEY; CDR2 reads SVGAGI. The CDR3 sequence is 15 residues long. V was shortened by 0 bases and J by 3 bases, with 11 bases between the two germline ends. In DNA, the CDR3 is TGTGCCAGCAGTTACTCGGGGGTGGGAGAAGAGACCCAGTACTTC. This gives the protein CASSYSGVGEETQYF.

CDR3 nucleotides: TGTGCCAGCAGTTACTCCCTCAACTCGAACACTGAAGCTTTCTTT. Encoded protein: CASSYSLNSNTEAFF. The J gene is TRBJ1-1, the V gene TRBV6-5; D is uncertain. Trimming stripped 0 bases from V and 1 base from J, with 9 bases between. CDR3 length: 15 amino acids. Germline V CDR1 and CDR2: MNHEY, SVGAGI.

The chain combines TRBV5-6 with TRBJ2-5; the match to TRBD2 covers 16 bases. The CDR3 totals 17 residues. CDR1 is SGHDT and CDR2 is YYEEEE in the germline V gene. Trimming cost V 4 bases and J 5 bases; bases outside gene matches: 8. The CDR3 DNA is TGTGCCAGCAGCCTGGGGACTAGCGGGAGGGCCCGGGAGACCCAGTACTTC. Translated, it gives CASSLGTSGRARETQYF. The full variable domain, completed using reference TRBV5-6 and TRBJ2-5, is DAGVTQSPTHLIKTRGQQVTLRCSPKSGHDTVSWYQQALGQGPQFIFQYYEEEERQRGNFPDRFSGHQFPNYSSELNVNALLLGDSALYLCASSLGTSGRARETQYFGPGTRLLVL.

This clonotype was seen once. The chain is built from TRBV12-3 or TRBV12-4 and TRBJ2-7; D may be TRBD1 (7 bases). V lost 7 bases, J lost 6 bases, and 16 bases lay in between. The CDR3 is 13 residues long. The CDR3 DNA is TGTGCCAGCACGAACAGGGGAGGAGGCGAGCAGTACTTC. Protein product: CASTNRGGGEQYF.

This rearrangement joins TRBV30 to TRBJ1-1; no clear D gene. The germline V gene encodes CDR1 GTSNPN and CDR2 SVGIG (reference sequence). V was trimmed by 3 bases and J by 1 base, leaving 12 bases between them. This CDR3 is built from 14 residues. The CDR3 is CAWRWGWGNTEAFF. As DNA, the CDR3 is TGTGCCTGGAGGTGGGGTTGGGGGAACACTGAAGCTTTCTTT.

At least ten counts were recorded for this clonotype. This chain links TRBV11-2 with TRBJ2-5; 12 bases align to TRBD2. V was clipped by 4 bases and J by 5 bases; unmatched bases: 5. Per the germline V gene, CDR1 is SGHAT and CDR2 is FQNNGV. The CDR3 has 15 amino acids. Here the CDR3 DNA reads TGTGCCAGCAGCTCCCTAGCGGGAGGGCACGAGACCCAGTACTTC. Protein product: CASSSLAGGHETQYF.

This clonotype was counted at least ten times. This sequence joins TRBV5-1 and TRBJ2-7; the D gene is possibly TRBD1 (5 bases). Germline loops: CDR1 SGHRS, CDR2 YFSETQ. The germline V and J ends were trimmed by 7 bases and 0 bases, with 14 bases remaining between them. The CDR3 length is 14 residues. This CDR3 reads CASGARAVSYEQYF. The CDR3 region has the DNA TGCGCCAGCGGGGCCAGGGCTGTCTCCTACGAGCAGTACTTC. Combining the CDR3 with reference TRBV5-1 and TRBJ2-7 gives the whole variable domain KAGVTQTPRYLIKTRGQQVTLSCSPISGHRSVSWYQQTPGQGLQFLFEYFSETQRNKGNFPGRFSGRQFSNSRSEMNVSTLELGDSALYLCASGARAVSYEQYFGPGTRLTVT.

This clonotype has only one observation. The rearrangement joins TRBV4-1 to TRBJ2-2; 11 nucleotides match TRBD2. Germline V gives CDR1 MGHRA, CDR2 YSYEKL. The CDR3 runs 16 residues. The junction had 9 bases not matched to a gene; V was cut back by 7 bases and J by 5 bases. The CDR3 DNA is TGCGCCAGCAAACTTAGCGGGGGGGCCGGGACCGGGGAGCTGTTTTTT. Its translation is CASKLSGGAGTGELFF.

The V call is TRBV3-1, the J call TRBJ2-5; D is possibly TRBD2 (6 bases). Trimming took 0 bases from V and 2 from J, leaving 16 bases between them. The CDR3 has 17 residues. Germline CDR1 is LGHDT and CDR2 is YNNKEL (reference sequence). CDR3 protein: CASSQDGLSGKQETQYF. The CDR3 DNA reads TGTGCCAGCAGCCAAGATGGACTATCCGGGAAACAAGAGACCCAGTACTTC.

This clonotype was seen ten or more times. V and J are TRBV6-1 and TRBJ2-2; no reliable D call. The CDR3 contains 13 residues. Germline V CDR1 and CDR2: MNHNS, SASEGT. Trimming removed 4 bases from V and 5 bases from J, with 8 bases in between. CDR3 DNA: TGTGCCAGCAGTGGGAGCGAGACCGGGGAGCTGTTTTTT. Amino acids: CASSGSETGELFF.

The chain uses TRBV7-2 and TRBJ2-2; D gene unclear. Germline V gene sequence: CDR1 SGHTA, CDR2 FQGNSA. V lost 3 bases and J lost 3, with 11 bases in between. The CDR3 sequence is 15 residues long. CDR3 DNA sequence: TGTGCCAGCAGCTTGGGCCGGCACGACACCGGGGAGCTGTTTTTT. Amino acids: CASSLGRHDTGELFF.

This clonotype has just a few counts. This may stem from a read error, because a much larger clone lies one nucleotide away. The J gene is TRBJ2-7, the V gene TRBV30; D may be TRBD1 (5 bases). Germline CDR1 is GTSNPN and CDR2 is SVGIG (reference sequence). The CDR3 extends over 12 amino acids. The CDR3 DNA reads as TGTGCCTGGAGGTCGGACAACTACGGGCAGTACTTC. Amino acids: CAWRSDNYGQYF.

The table lists this clonotype with many counts. This rearrangement joins TRBV19 to TRBJ1-1; the D gene is possibly TRBD1 (5 bases). The CDR3 covers 13 residues. With 5 bases removed from V and 11 bases from J, the gap between germline ends came to 18 bases. Per the germline V gene, CDR1 is LNHDA and CDR2 is SQIVND (reference sequence). Here the CDR3 reads CASSAARGPWAFF. The CDR3 nucleotides are TGTGCCAGTAGTGCCGCCCGGGGACCCTGGGCTTTCTTT.

This clonotype has at least ten counts. The gene calls are TRBV6-1 and TRBJ2-7; weak D call: TRBD1 (5 bases). The CDR3 runs 14 residues. Germline values: CDR1 MNHNS, CDR2 SASEGT. Between the trimmed V and J ends, which lost 5 bases and 3 bases, there was a span of 14 bases. The CDR3 sequence is CASSIGHIDYEQYF. CDR3 sequence (DNA): TGTGCCAGCAGTATCGGACACATAGACTACGAGCAGTACTTC.

The V call is TRBV7-8, the J call TRBJ2-7, with 11 bases that match TRBD1. Looked up from germline, CDR1 is SGHVS and CDR2 is FQNEAQ. With 1 base clipped from V and 1 base from J, the junction kept 6 bases outside the gene matches. This CDR3 is built from 17 residues. In DNA form, the CDR3 reads TGTGCCAGCAGCTTAGGGACAGGGGGCGCCGGGTCCTACGAGCAGTACTTC. Translated, it gives CASSLGTGGAGSYEQYF.

At least ten counts were recorded for this clonotype. The rearrangement links TRBV6-5 to TRBJ1-2; D unresolved. Looked up from germline, CDR1 is MNHEY and CDR2 is SVGAGI. Deletions cut 0 bases from V and 3 bases from J, with 8 bases between. The CDR3 loop spans 14 amino acids. CDR3 in amino acids: CASSYSNSYYGYTF. As DNA, the CDR3 is TGTGCCAGCAGTTACTCGAATAGCTACTATGGCTACACCTTC.

This clonotype was counted many times. The gene calls are TRBV6-2 or TRBV6-3 and TRBJ1-1; D uncertain. The germline V gene has CDR1 MNHEY and CDR2 SVGEGT. Trimming left V 10 bases short and J 3 bases short, with 9 bases between. There are 11 residues in the CDR3. In DNA form, the CDR3 reads TGTGCCACAGTAGGGTACACTGAAGCTTTCTTT. This gives the protein CATVGYTEAFF.

At least ten counts were recorded for this clonotype. CDR3 sequence (DNA): TGTGCCAGCAGTCTGACAGGGGGCGACAATTCACCCCTCCACTTT. Translation: CASSLTGGDNSPLHF. This chain links TRBV2 with TRBJ1-6; TRBD1 matches 10 bases. The V and J ends lost 5 bases and 7 bases, in that order; junction bases with no gene match: 5. The length of the CDR3 is 15 residues. Germline CDR1 reads SNHLY; CDR2 reads FYNNEI.

This clonotype was seen ten or more times. The CDR3 protein is CASSSPYYRAPYEQYF. The DNA for the CDR3 is TGTGCCAGCAGTTCCCCTTATTACAGGGCCCCCTACGAGCAGTACTTC. The rearrangement links TRBV28 to TRBJ2-7, with a tentative D call TRBD1 (6 bases). The germline V gene has CDR1 MDHEN and CDR2 SYDVKM. The CDR3 spans 16 residues. V dropped 4 bases and J dropped 2 bases, with 18 bases sitting between them.

A word on this clonotype: The CDR3 end shows no conserved phenylalanine or tryptophan, and so a read error is likely. The chain carries TRBV11-2 and TRBJ2-7; TRBD2 is a possible D gene (5 bases). This CDR3 is 18 amino acids long. Looked up from germline, CDR1 is SGHAT and CDR2 is FQNNGV. Trimming stripped 1 base from V and 0 bases from J, with 19 bases between. The CDR3 reads CASSLVQLIEGGSYEQYY. In nucleotides, the CDR3 is TGTGCCAGCAGCTTAGTTCAATTAATCGAGGGCGGCTCCTACGAGCAGTACTAC.

About this clonotype: A single base separates this from a much larger clone, so it may be a read error. J is TRBJ1-5 and V is TRBV20-1, with D tentatively TRBD1 (5 bases). CDR3 size: 14 residues. Germline V gene lookup returns CDR1 DFQATT and CDR2 SNEGSKA (reference sequence). CDR3 sequence: CSASPDKGHQPHHF. The CDR3, as DNA: TGCAGTGCTAGCCCGGACAAGGGGCATCAGCCCCATCATTTT.

This clonotype was seen many times. This rearrangement joins TRBV28 to TRBJ1-1; perhaps TRBD1 as D (6 bases). Trimming left V 6 bases short and J 1 base short, with 18 bases between. The germline gives CDR1 MDHEN, CDR2 SYDVKM. The CDR3 loop spans 16 amino acids. The CDR3 DNA reads TGTGCCAGCAGAAGACAGGATCTGGGGGGGAACACTGAAGCTTTCTTT. Amino acids: CASRRQDLGGNTEAFF. Full variable domain (remainder filled in from reference TRBV28 and TRBJ1-1): DVKVTQSSRYLVKRTGEKVFLECVQDMDHENMFWYRQDPGLGLRLIYFSYDVKMKEKGDIPEGYSVSREKKERFSLILESASTNQTSMYLCASRRQDLGGNTEAFFGQGTRLTVV.

This clonotype was counted a single time. A much more abundant neighbour one base away suggests this may be a read error. The chain's CDR3 is CASTPSGKESQYF. Written as DNA, the CDR3 is TGTGCCAGCACCCCTAGCGGGAAAGAGAGCCAGTACTTC. V gene TRBV12-3 or TRBV12-4 combines with J gene TRBJ2-5, with 9 bases fitting TRBD2. The CDR3 is made up of 13 amino acids.

This clonotype has ten or more counts. V usage is TRBV6-5 and J usage is TRBJ2-7; D is possibly TRBD1 or TRBD2 (5 bases each). V was shortened by 6 bases and J by 2 bases, with 14 bases between the two germline ends. CDR3 length: 14 residues. Germline values: CDR1 MNHEY, CDR2 SVGAGI. The CDR3 DNA is TGTGCCAGCAGAAAAAGGGACGGCCCCTACGAGCAGTACTTC. This gives the protein CASRKRDGPYEQYF.

This clonotype was observed at least ten times. This chain connects TRBV12-3 or TRBV12-4 to TRBJ1-5; 8 bases line up with TRBD1. CDR3 size: 16 residues. J was trimmed by 0 bases and V by 6 bases; bases with no gene match: 7. The CDR3 sequence is CASSPGTGLSNQPQHF. The CDR3 coding sequence is TGTGCCAGCAGCCCCGGGACAGGCCTTAGCAATCAGCCCCAGCATTTT.

The rearrangement joins TRBV6-2 or TRBV6-3 to TRBJ2-5, with a tentative D call TRBD1 (6 bases). The germline CDR1 and CDR2 sequences are MNHEY and SVGEGT. V was clipped by 5 bases and J by 9 bases, with 13 bases between them. The CDR3 is made up of 12 amino acids. The CDR3 here is CASSTGSRAQYF. In DNA, the CDR3 is TGTGCCAGCAGTACAGGGAGTCGGGCCCAGTACTTC.